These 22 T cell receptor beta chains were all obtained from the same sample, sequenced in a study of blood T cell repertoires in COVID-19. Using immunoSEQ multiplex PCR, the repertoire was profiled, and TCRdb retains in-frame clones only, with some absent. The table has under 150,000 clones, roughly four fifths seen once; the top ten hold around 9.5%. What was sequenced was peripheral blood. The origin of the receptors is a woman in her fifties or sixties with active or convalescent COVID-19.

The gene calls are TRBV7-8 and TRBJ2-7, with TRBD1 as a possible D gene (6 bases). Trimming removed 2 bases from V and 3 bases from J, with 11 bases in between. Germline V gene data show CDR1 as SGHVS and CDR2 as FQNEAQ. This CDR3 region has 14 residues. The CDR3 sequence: CASSLTRGSYEQYF. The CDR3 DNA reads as TGTGCCAGCAGCTTAACTAGGGGGAGCTACGAGCAGTACTTC.

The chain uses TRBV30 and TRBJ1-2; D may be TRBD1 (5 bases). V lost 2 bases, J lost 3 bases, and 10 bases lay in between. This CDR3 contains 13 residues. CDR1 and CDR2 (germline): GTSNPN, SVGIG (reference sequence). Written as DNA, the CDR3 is TGTGCCTGGAGTTCTGGGGCTCACTATGGCTACACCTTC. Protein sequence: CAWSSGAHYGYTF.

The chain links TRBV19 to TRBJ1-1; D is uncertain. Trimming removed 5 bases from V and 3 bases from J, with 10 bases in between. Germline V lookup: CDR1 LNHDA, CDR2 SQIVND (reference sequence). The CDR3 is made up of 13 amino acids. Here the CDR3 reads CASSYGRDTEAFF. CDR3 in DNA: TGTGCCAGTAGTTATGGGAGAGACACTGAAGCTTTCTTT.

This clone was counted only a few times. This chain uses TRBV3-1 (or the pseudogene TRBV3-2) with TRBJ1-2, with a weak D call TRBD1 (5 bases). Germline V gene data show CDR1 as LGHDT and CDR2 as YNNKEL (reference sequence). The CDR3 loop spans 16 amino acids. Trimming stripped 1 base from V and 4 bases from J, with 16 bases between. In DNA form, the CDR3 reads TGTGCCAGCAGCCAAGGAGTAGGGACTGCAGTCTATGGCTACACCTTC. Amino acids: CASSQGVGTAVYGYTF.

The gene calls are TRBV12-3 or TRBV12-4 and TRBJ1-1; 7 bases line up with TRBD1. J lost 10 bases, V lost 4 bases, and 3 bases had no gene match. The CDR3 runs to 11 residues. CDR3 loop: CASSSTGRAFF. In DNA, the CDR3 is TGTGCCAGCAGTTCGACAGGGAGAGCTTTCTTT.

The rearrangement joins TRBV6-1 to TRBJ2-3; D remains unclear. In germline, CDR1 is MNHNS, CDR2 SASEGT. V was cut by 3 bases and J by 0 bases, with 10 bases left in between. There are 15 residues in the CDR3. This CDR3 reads CASSERRWSTDTQYF. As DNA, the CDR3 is TGTGCCAGCAGTGAGCGGCGTTGGAGCACAGATACGCAGTATTTT.

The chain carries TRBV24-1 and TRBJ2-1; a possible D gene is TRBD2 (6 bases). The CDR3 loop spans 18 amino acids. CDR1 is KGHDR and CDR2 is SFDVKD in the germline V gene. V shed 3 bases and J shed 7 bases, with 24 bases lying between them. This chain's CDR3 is CATSDGEGGRVWGNEQFF. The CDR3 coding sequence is TGTGCCACCAGTGATGGTGAGGGAGGCCGCGTATGGGGAAATGAGCAGTTCTTC.

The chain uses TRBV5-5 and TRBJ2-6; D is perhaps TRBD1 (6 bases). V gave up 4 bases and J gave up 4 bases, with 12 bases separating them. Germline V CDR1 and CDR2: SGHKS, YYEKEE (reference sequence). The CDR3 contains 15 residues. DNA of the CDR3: TGTGCCAGCAGCCGGGGACAATCCGGGGCCAACGTCCTGACTTTC. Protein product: CASSRGQSGANVLTF.

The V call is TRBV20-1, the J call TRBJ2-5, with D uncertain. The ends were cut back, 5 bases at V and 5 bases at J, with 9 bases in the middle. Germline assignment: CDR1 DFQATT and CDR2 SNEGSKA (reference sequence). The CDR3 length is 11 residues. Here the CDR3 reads CSAANRETQYF. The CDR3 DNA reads TGCAGTGCTGCGAACCGGGAGACCCAGTACTTC.

The DNA for the CDR3 is TGTGCCAGCAGCCGAGGAGTTAGCGGGACCGCAGATACGCAGTATTTT. It encodes CASSRGVSGTADTQYF. The chain carries TRBV4-2 and TRBJ2-3, with TRBD2 identical over 8 bases. V gave up 4 bases and J gave up 4 bases; unmatched junction bases: 10. The CDR3 loop spans 16 amino acids. The germline V gene has CDR1 LGHNA and CDR2 YNFKEQ.

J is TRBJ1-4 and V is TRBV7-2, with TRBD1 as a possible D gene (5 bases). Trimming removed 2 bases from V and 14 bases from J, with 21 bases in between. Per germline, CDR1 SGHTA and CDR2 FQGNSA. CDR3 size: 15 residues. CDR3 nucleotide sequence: TGTGCCAGCAGCTTATACCTGGGCGGGGCGGAAGCCCTGTTTTTT. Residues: CASSLYLGGAEALFF.

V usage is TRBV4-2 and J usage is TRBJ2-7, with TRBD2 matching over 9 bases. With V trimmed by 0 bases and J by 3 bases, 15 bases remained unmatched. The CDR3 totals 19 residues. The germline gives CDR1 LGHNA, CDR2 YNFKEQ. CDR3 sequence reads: CASSQDRAGGLGTSYEQYF. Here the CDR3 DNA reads TGTGCCAGCAGCCAAGACCGAGCGGGAGGTTTGGGTACGAGCTACGAGCAGTACTTC.

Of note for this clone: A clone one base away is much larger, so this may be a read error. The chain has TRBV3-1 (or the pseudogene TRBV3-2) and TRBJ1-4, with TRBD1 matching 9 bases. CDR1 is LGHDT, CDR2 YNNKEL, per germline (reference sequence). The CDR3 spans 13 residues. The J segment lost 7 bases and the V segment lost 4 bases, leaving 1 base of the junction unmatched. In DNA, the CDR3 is TGTGCCAGCAGCCCGGACAGGGGTGAAAAACTGTTTTTT. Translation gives CASSPDRGEKLFF.

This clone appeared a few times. The CDR3 loop reads CASSLDQGASTDTQYF. As DNA, the CDR3 is TGTGCCAGCAGCTTAGATCAGGGGGCGAGCACAGATACGCAGTATTTT. The rearrangement joins TRBV7-2 to TRBJ2-3; 8 bases are shared with TRBD1. This CDR3 has 16 amino acids. J gave up 0 bases and V 1 base, and 3 bases lay outside the gene matches. Germline values: CDR1 SGHTA, CDR2 FQGNSA.

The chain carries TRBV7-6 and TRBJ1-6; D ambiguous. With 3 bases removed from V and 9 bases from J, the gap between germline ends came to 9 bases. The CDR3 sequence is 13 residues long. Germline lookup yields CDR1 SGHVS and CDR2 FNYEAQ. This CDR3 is CASSLDGVSPLHF. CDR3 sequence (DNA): TGTGCCAGCAGCTTGGACGGGGTTTCACCCCTCCACTTT.

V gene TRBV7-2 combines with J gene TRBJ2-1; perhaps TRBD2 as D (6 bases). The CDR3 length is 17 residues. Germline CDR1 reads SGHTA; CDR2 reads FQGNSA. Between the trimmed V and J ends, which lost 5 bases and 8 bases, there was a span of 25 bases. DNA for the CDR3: TGTGCCAGCAGCCCTCCAGGAGGGGCTAAGGGAGGCGATGAGCAGTTCTTC. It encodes CASSPPGGAKGGDEQFF.

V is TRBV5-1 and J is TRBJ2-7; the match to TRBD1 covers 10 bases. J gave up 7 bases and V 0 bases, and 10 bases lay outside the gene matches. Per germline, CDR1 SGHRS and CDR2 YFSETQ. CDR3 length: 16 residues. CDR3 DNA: TGCGCCAGCAGCTTGGCTCCGGGACAGGGGAAACTAGAGCAGTACTTC. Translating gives CASSLAPGQGKLEQYF.

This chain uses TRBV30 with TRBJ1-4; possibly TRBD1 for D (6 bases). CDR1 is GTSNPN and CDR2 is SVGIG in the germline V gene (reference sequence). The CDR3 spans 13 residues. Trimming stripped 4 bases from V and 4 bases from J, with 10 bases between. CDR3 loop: CAWKDSGNEKLFF. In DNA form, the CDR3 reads TGTGCCTGGAAGGACAGCGGTAATGAAAAACTGTTTTTT.

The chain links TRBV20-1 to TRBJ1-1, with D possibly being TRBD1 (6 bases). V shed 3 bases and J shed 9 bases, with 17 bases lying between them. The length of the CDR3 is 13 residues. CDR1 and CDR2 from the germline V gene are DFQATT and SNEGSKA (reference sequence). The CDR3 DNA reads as TGCAGTGCTAGTCCCGGACAGCGAAAACAAGCTTTCTTT. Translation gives CSASPGQRKQAFF.

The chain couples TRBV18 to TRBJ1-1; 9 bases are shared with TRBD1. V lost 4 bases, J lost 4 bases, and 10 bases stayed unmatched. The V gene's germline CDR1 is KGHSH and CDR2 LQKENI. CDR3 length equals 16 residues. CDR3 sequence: CASSRGQGKVSTEAFF. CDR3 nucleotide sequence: TGTGCCAGCTCACGGGGACAGGGAAAAGTCAGCACTGAAGCTTTCTTT.

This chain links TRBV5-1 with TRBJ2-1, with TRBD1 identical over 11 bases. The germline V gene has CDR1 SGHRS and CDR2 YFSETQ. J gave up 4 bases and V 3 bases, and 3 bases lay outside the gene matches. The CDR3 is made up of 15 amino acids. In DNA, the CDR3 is TGCGCCAGCAGCTGGACAGGGGGCGCATACAATGAGCAGTTCTTC. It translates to CASSWTGGAYNEQFF.

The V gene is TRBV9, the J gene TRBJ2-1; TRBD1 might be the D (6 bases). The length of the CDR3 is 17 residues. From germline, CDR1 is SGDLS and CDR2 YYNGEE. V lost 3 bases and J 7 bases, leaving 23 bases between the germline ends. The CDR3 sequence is CASSATGSGGVSNEQFF. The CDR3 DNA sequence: TGTGCCAGCAGCGCCACAGGGTCGGGCGGCGTTAGTAATGAGCAGTTCTTC.